The rows below give T cell receptor beta chains drawn from one sample of a study of control samples from healthy donors and cancer patients. Data came from immunoSEQ multiplex PCR; TCRdb stores just in-frame clones and leaves some out. This sample has 150,000 to 180,000 clones; approximately 96% occur once, and the top ten carry approximately 5.7%. Material for sequencing was blood. The receptor source for this set is a man aged 35 to 55 in good health. CDR3s include the opening cysteine and the closing phenylalanine or tryptophan. Fields, in order: J gene, V gene, CDR3 protein.

>TRBJ1-6|TRBV19
CASSFQGTASPLHF
>TRBJ1-2|TRBV7-2
CASSLAGTGGQYGYTF
>TRBJ2-1|TRBV6-1
CASSDTQGRLGEQFF
>TRBJ1-2|TRBV6-1
CASSGGWAGALNGYTF
>TRBJ2-3|TRBV6-6
CASSPTGGLTDTQYF
>TRBJ2-1|TRBV2
CASNLPVNEQFF
>TRBJ1-3|TRBV7-8
CASSLLASSGNTIYF
>TRBJ2-3|TRBV30
CAWSVMWGGYTDTQYF
>TRBJ2-2|TRBV4-3
CASSQHLAEYTGELFF
>TRBJ1-5|TRBV6-5
CASSHSLGGQPQHF
>TRBJ1-4|TRBV2
CASRLTGHNEKLFF
>TRBJ2-7|TRBV19
CASSRRVSYEQYF
>TRBJ1-2|TRBV7-2
CASSLETALTGYTF
>TRBJ1-6|TRBV6-5
CASSYTGSNSPLHF
>TRBJ2-1|TRBV30
CAWSEVRLAGFSYNEQFF
>TRBJ1-1|TRBV6-5
CASSYSAGPRNTEAFF
>TRBJ1-6|TRBV7-2
CASRQGVGNSPLHF
>TRBJ2-6|TRBV6-5
CASSYGDSGANVLTF
>TRBJ1-2|TRBV2
CASSRQVDYGYTF
>TRBJ1-5|TRBV7-2
CASSLRTNNQPQHF
>TRBJ2-5|TRBV19
CASTRTSSETQYF
>TRBJ2-7|TRBV28
CASSFFAGTYEQYF
>TRBJ2-7|TRBV7-9
CASSLAEERYEQYF
>TRBJ1-5|TRBV7-9
CASSPSESAQHF
>TRBJ1-1|TRBV10-3
CAISGGLMNTEAFF
>TRBJ2-7|TRBV11-3
CASSSTGQPQYF
>TRBJ2-5|TRBV18
CASSPNRGQETQYF
>TRBJ2-7|TRBV4-1
CASSQGMGYEQYF
>TRBJ1-4|TRBV5-1
CASSQRQGGSEKLFF
>TRBJ2-1|TRBV6-5
CASSSRLAHEQFF
>TRBJ1-2|TRBV30
CAWRAMDRANYGYTF
>TRBJ2-7|TRBV28
CASSLSGPYEQYF
>TRBJ2-1|TRBV7-6
CASSPHGLSYNEQFF
>TRBJ1-2|TRBV27
CASSPSWDRVINGYTF
>TRBJ2-7|TRBV5-6
CASSLGSPYEQYF
>TRBJ2-7|TRBV10-3
CAISPSTGKTHEQYF
>TRBJ1-6|TRBV10-3
CAISEVRQYNSPLHF
>TRBJ2-3|TRBV6-4
CASSDSSGGTDTQYF
>TRBJ2-3|TRBV5-1
CASSLSGGDDTQYF
>TRBJ1-1|TRBV28
CASKINTEAFF
>TRBJ2-1|TRBV19
CASSTTVDNEQFF
>TRBJ1-1|TRBV19
CASSMALNTEAFF
>TRBJ2-1|TRBV7-9
CASSTWGQSNEQFF
>TRBJ1-3|TRBV7-2
CASSGMSTVRNTIYF
>TRBJ2-3|TRBV5-1
CASSLGPSTDTQYF
>TRBJ1-2|TRBV19
CASSPQSQGYGYTF
>TRBJ2-7|TRBV19
CASSMGTGAPYEQYF
>TRBJ2-2|TRBV18
CASSPSGPGELFF
>TRBJ2-3|TRBV7-2
CASSLGGGRTDTQYF
>TRBJ1-2|TRBV6-5
CASSYSTGQGDGYTF
>TRBJ2-7|TRBV6-5
CASSYDQAAYEQYF
>TRBJ2-5|TRBV5-5
CASSIGGAGSQETQYF
>TRBJ1-1|TRBV5-6
CASSLAGGLMNTEAFF
>TRBJ2-1|TRBV9
CASSVGGEVHEQFF
>TRBJ1-1|TRBV6-5
CASSYLPGARNTEAFF